This entry concerns a single T cell receptor beta chain. Antigen: not known. Germline and junction disagree at one end, which may indicate a read error. Per the authors' pipeline: ImmunoSEQ output lacked quality scores and full-length reads, limiting matched filtering. Repertoires were generated with immunoSEQ multiplex PCR, while TCRdb's copy carries only in-frame clones and drops some. From that table come the V and J calls and clone size; the DNA was used to work out D and trimming. The sample holds some 1.5 million clones, 98% seen once. The data were taken from a study of shared clonotypes between healthy human individuals. Background on the study: The cohort comprised a couple of women and a few men. Their ages spanned 18 to 49 years. Each donor contributed plates that comprised three CD4 naive, three CD4 memory, two CD8 naive and one CD8 memory. Points from the study as a whole: Sampling covered blood only; tissue repertoires likely differ.

The germline V gene encodes CDR1 SNHLY and CDR2 FYNNEI. The CDR3 has 13 amino acids. The sample consisted of naive CD4+ T cells sorted from blood. Subset denoted: CD45RA+ positively selected. This clonotype originated in a man aged 25-45 years in good health. The chain recombines TRBV2 with TRBJ1-1; D call uncertain. The CDR3 DNA follows: TGCGCCAGCGTGGCGGAATGGAACACTGAAGCTTTCTTT. It is translated as CASVAEWNTEAFF.